The TCR beta chain described here comes from a study of cytomegalovirus exposure and HLA in healthy donors. About the study: A prior analysis found 95 million to 140 million unique TCR beta sequences from 150 million to 200 million T cells.

The PCR was carried out with 60 Vbeta primers and 13 Jbeta primers. Assay: immunoSEQ multiplex PCR; the TCRdb copy retains only in-frame clones and omits some. The data hold under 250,000 clones, with around three quarters observed a single time. The germline gives CDR1 SGHAT, CDR2 FQNNGV. The length of the CDR3 is 17 residues. Trimming took off 5 bases at V and 5 bases at J, with 22 bases between the two ends. Concerning this clone: What it binds is not known.

Study conclusions and caveats: According to the study, 160 or so TCR beta chains were cytomegalovirus-associated. Versus the roughly 700-donor mean, an Asian-associated ancestry cluster reportedly showed fewer N-insertions in a later analysis. In vitro confirmation showed three CMV-associated chains to be CMV antigen specific.

Sequencing was done on a sample of PBMCs. The receptor's source is a man younger than 40 in good health and CMV-seronegative. The chain recombines TRBV11-2 with TRBJ1-5; the D gene is possibly TRBD1 (5 bases). CDR3 loop: CASSPSRGFRIDQPQHF. For the CDR3, the DNA is TGTGCCAGCAGCCCATCGCGGGGGTTTCGTATAGATCAGCCCCAGCATTTT.